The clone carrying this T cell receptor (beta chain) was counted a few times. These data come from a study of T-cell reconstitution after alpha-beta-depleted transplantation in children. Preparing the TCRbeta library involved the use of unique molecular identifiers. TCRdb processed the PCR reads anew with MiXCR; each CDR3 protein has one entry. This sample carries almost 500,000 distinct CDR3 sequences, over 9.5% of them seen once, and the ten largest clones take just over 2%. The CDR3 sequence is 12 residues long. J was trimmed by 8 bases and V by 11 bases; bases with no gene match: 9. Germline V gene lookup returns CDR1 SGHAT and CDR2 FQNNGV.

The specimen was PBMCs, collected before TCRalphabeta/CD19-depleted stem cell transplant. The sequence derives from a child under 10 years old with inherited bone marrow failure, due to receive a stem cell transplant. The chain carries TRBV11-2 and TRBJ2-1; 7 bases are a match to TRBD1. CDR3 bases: TGTGCCTCCAGGGGGTTCCTCCATGAGCAGTTCTTC. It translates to CASRGFLHEQFF.